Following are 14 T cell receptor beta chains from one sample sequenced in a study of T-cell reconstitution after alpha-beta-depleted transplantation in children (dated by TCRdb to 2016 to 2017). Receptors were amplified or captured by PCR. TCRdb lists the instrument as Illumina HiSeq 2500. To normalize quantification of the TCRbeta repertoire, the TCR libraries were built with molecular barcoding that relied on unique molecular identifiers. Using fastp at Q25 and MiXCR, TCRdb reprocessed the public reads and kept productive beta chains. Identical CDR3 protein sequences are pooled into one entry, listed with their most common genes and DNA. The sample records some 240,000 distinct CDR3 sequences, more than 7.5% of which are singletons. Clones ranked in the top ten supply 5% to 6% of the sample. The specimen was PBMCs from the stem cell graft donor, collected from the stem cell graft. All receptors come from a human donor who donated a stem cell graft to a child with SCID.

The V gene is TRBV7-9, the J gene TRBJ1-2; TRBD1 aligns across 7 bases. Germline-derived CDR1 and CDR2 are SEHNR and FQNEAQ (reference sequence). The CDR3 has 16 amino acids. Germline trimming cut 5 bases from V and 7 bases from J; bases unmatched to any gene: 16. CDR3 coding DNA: TGTGCCAGCAGCCCGGGAGGGGGACAGAGCCTCTCTGGCTACACCTTC. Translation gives CASSPGGGQSLSGYTF.

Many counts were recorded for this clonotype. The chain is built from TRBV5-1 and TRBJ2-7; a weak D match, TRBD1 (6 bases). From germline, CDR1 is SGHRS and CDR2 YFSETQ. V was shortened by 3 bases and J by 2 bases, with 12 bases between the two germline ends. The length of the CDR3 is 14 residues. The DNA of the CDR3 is TGCGCCAGCAGCTGGGCGACAGGAACCTACGAGCAGTACTTC. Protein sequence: CASSWATGTYEQYF. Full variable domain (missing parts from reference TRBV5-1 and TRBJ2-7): KAGVTQTPRYLIKTRGQQVTLSCSPISGHRSVSWYQQTPGQGLQFLFEYFSETQRNKGNFPGRFSGRQFSNSRSEMNVSTLELGDSALYLCASSWATGTYEQYFGPGTRLTVT.

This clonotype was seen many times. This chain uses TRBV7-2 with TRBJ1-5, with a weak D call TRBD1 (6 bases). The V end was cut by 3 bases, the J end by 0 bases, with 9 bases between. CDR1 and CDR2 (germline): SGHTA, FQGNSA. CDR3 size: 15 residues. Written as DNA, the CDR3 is TGTGCCAGCAGCTTTCGAGGGGGTAGCAATCAGCCCCAGCATTTT. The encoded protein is CASSFRGGSNQPQHF.

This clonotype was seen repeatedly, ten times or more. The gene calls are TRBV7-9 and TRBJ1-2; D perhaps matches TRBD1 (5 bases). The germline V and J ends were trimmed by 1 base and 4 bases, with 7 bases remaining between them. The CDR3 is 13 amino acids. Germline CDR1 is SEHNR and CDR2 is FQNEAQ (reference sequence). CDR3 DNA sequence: TGTGCCAGCAGCTTAGTTGGGACCTATGGCTACACCTTC. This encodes CASSLVGTYGYTF.

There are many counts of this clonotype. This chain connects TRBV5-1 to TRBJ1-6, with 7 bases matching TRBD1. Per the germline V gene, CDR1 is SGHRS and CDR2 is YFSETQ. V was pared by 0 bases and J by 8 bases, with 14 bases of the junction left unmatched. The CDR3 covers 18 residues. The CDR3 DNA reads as TGCGCCAGCAGCTTGGCGCCCTCGGCAGGGGGAAGCGATTCACCCCTCCACTTT. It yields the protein CASSLAPSAGGSDSPLHF.

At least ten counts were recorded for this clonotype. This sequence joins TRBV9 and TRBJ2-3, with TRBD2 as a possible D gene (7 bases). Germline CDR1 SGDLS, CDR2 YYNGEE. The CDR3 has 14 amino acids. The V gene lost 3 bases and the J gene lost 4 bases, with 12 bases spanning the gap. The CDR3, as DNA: TGTGCCAGCAGCGAGGGGGGGCCGGCAGATACGCAGTATTTT. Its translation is CASSEGGPADTQYF.

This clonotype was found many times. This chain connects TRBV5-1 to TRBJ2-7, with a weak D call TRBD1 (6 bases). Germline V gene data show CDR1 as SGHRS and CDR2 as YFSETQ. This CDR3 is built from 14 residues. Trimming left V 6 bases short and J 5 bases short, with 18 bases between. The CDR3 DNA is TGCGCCAGCACCGTGACAGGTGATGTAAACGAGCAGTACTTC. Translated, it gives CASTVTGDVNEQYF. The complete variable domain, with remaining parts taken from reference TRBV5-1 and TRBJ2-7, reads KAGVTQTPRYLIKTRGQQVTLSCSPISGHRSVSWYQQTPGQGLQFLFEYFSETQRNKGNFPGRFSGRQFSNSRSEMNVSTLELGDSALYLCASTVTGDVNEQYFGPGTRLTVT.

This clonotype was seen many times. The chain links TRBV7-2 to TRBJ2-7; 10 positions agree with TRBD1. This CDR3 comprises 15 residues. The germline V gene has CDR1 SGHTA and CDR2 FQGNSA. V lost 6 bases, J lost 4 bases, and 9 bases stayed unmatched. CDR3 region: CASSRERQGAYEQYF. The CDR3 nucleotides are TGTGCCAGCAGTAGGGAACGACAGGGGGCGTACGAGCAGTACTTC.

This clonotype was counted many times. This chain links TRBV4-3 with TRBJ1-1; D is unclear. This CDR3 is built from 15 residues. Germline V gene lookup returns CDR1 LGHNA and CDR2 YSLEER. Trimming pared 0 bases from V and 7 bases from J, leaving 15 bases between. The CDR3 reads CASSQEPAGLNEAFF. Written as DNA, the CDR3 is TGCGCCAGCAGCCAAGAGCCAGCAGGACTTAATGAAGCTTTCTTT.

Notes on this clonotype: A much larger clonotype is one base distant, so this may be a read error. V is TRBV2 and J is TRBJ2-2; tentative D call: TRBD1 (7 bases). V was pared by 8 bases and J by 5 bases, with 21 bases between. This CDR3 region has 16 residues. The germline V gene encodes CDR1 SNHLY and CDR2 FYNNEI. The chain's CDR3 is CASLHGSDRVTGELFF. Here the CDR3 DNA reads TGTGCCAGCCTTCACGGGAGTGACAGGGTAACCGGGGAGCTGTTTTTT.

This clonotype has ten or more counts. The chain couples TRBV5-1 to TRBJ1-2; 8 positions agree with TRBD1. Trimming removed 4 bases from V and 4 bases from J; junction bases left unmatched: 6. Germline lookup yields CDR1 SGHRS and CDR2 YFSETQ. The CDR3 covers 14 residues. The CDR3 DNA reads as TGCGCCAGCAGCCCGGGACAGGCGCCCTATGGCTACACCTTC. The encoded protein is CASSPGQAPYGYTF.

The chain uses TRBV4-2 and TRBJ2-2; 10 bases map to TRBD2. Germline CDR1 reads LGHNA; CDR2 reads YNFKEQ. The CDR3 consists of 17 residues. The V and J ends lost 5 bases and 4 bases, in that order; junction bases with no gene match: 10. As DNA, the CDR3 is TGTGCCAGCAGCGAAGCGGGGGGGCCGGGGAGCACCGGGGAGCTGTTTTTT. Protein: CASSEAGGPGSTGELFF.

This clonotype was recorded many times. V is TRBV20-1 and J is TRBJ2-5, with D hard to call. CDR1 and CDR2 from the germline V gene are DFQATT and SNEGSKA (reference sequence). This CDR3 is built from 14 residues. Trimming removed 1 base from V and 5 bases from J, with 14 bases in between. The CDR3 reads CSARGLLPGETQYF. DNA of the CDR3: TGCAGTGCTAGAGGGCTCCTACCCGGTGAGACCCAGTACTTC.

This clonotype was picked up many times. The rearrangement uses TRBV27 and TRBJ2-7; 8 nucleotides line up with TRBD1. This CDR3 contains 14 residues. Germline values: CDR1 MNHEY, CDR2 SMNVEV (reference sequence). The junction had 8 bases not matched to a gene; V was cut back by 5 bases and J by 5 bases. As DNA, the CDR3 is TGTGCCAGCAGTCCTTGGACAGGGCAACACGAGCAGTACTTC. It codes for CASSPWTGQHEQYF.